Given below is one T cell receptor beta chain in context. The source of the sample is a study of blood T cell repertoires in COVID-19. As for the study in general: Spain, Italy and the United States supplied samples that represented acute and convalescent COVID-19.

While infection was still active, Seattle patients were enrolled and then followed longitudinally. Germline values: CDR1 SGHVS, CDR2 FQNEAQ. The CDR3 runs to 17 residues. V gave up 1 base and J gave up 5 bases; unmatched junction bases: 13. Original analysis: Amplification of reference gene primers was used by the study to estimate nucleated cell counts. Profiled with immunoSEQ multiplex PCR; TCRdb holds only in-frame clones, not every one. That table furnishes V, J and clone size, whereas the DNA furnished D and trimming. Here the sample spans over 200,000 clones, over 80% being singletons. The V gene is TRBV7-8, the J gene TRBJ1-2, with 7 bases fitting TRBD1. The sequencing sample was made of peripheral blood. The clonotype originates from a woman in her thirties with COVID-19, enrolled during active disease. CDR3 sequence (DNA): TGTGCCAGCAGCTTAGGGTCGGCAGGGGGGATGGTGTATGGCTACACCTTC. Its protein product is CASSLGSAGGMVYGYTF.